This TCR beta chain was sequenced in a study of blood T cell repertoires in COVID-19. Study summary: There were acute and convalescent COVID-19 samples, and they came from the United States, Italy and Spain. PBMCs, B-cell-depleted T cells, or T cells provided the cDNA or gDNA that made up the material.

How the authors handled the data: Nucleated cell number was recorded as an estimate derived from reference gene primer amplification. TCRdb's copy holds only in-frame clones and misses some; the assay was immunoSEQ multiplex PCR. That table supplies the V and J calls and clone size; D and trimming were determined from the DNA. Of about 130,000 clones listed, about 85% were seen once; the top ten hold 25% to 30%. The germline gives CDR1 SGHRS, CDR2 YFSETQ. Trimming took 0 bases from V and 0 from J, leaving 6 bases between them. This CDR3 region has 15 residues. This TCR was recovered from an elderly woman with acute or convalescent COVID-19. Source material: peripheral blood. The chain employs TRBV5-1 and TRBJ1-4; D is undetermined. In nucleotides, the CDR3 is TGCGCCAGCAGCTTGGAAATAGCAACTAATGAAAAACTGTTTTTT. Translating it yields CASSLEIATNEKLFF.